This T cell receptor (beta chain) appears in the sequencing data of a study of blood T cell repertoires in COVID-19 (dated by TCRdb to the early 2020s). Describing the broader study: Samples from collaborators originated in the United States, Italy and Spain and spanned both the acute and convalescent phases of COVID-19. Deeply sampled blood TCRbeta repertoires from subjects exposed to, actively infected with, or recovered from COVID-19 were included in the dataset. Where HLA class I and class II types were available, the types were taken from metadata supplied by the sample provider, not from assay-based typing. The repertoires were released in a freely available public database meant as a resource for research on the immune response to SARS-CoV-2. The material from the prospective study consisted of cDNA or gDNA derived from T cells, B-cell-depleted T cells, or PBMCs. The samples were drawn from two sources: the first 160 participants of the ongoing ImmuneRACE study, and 1,000 to 1,500 subjects contributed by 6 global collaborators. The sample metadata nearly always contained a de-identified subject ID, COVID-19 status, age in years and sex. Overall study outcomes, separate from this receptor: The quantity of clinical and demographic metadata differed by source and by participant and was supplied without curation.

Worth noting for this clone: No antigen is known for it. The sample holds no much larger clone one base away, and base qualities are not on file.

Clipping removes 9 bases from V and 5 bases from J, with 8 as the unmatched junction base count. The germline V gene specifies ENHRY as CDR1 and SYGVKD as CDR2. There are 14 amino acids in the CDR3, from cysteine to phenylalanine inclusive. Only CDR3 DNA is held: 42 bases, read in frame from base 1. Whole blood was collected in K2EDTA tubes by collaborating institutions according to the institutions' own protocols. For TCRbeta analysis, collaborators shipped samples as frozen whole blood, isolated PBMCs, or DNA extracted from either of those sample types. TCRbeta CDR3 regions were amplified from genomic DNA using the immunoSEQ Assay, a bias-controlled multiplex PCR. As for the original processing: The number of nucleated cells in each sample was estimated by amplification of reference gene primers within the assay. Sequence reads were collapsed and filtered to measure the absolute abundance of every unique TCRbeta CDR3 rearrangement. For each sample, productive Simpson clonality was calculated as the square root of Simpson's diversity index over productive rearrangements. TCRdb obtained this table from immuneACCESS and retained in-frame rearrangements with V and J assigned. These tables miss some clones; where compared with another copy, unresolved V genes account for less than half of the shortfall, and the remainder is unexplained. The V and J calls and clone size come from that table; D and trimming were worked out from the DNA. The sample records about 25,000 clones, around 95% of which are singletons. The ten largest clones capture 4% to 5% of the sample.

Sequenced: peripheral blood. The chain is assembled from TRBV10-3 and TRBJ2-5; 11 central nucleotides agree with TRBD2. The TCR comes from a human donor with active COVID-19. The donor label of this sample is uncertain. The DNA sequence follows: TGTGCCATAAAGACTAGCGGGGCCTCGGAGACCCAGTACTTC. Its product reads: CAIKTSGASETQYF.